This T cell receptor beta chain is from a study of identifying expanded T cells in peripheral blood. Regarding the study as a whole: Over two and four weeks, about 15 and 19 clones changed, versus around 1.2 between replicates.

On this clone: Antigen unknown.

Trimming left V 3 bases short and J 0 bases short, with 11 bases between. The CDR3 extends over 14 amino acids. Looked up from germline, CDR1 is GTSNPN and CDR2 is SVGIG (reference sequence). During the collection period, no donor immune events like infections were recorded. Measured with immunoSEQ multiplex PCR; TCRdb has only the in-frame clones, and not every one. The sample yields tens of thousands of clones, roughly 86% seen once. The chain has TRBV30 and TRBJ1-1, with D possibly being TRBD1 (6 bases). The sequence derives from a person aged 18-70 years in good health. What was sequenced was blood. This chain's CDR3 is CAWRGDTLNTEAFF. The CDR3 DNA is TGTGCCTGGAGGGGGGACACCCTGAACACTGAAGCTTTCTTT. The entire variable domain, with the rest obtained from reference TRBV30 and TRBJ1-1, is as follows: SQTIHQWPATLVQPVGSPLSLECTVEGTSNPNLYWYRQAAGRGLQLLFYSVGIGQISSEVPQNLSASRPQDRQFILSSKKLLLSDSGFYLCAWRGDTLNTEAFFGQGTRLTVV.